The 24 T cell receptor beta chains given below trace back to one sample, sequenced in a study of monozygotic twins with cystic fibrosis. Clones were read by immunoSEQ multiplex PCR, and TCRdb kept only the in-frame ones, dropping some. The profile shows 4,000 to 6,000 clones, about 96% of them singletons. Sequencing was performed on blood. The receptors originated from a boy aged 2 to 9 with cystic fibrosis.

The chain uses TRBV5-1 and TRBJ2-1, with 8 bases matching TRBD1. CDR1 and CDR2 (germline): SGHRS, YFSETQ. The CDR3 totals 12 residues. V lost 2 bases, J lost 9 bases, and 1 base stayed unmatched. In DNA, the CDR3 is TGCGCCAGCAGCTTAACAGGGGGTGAGCAGTTCTTC. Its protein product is CASSLTGGEQFF.

The CDR3 nucleotides are TGTGCCAGTTGGAGGAAGGACGGCAAAGCTTTCTTT. It codes for CASWRKDGKAFF. The V gene is TRBV6-5, the J gene TRBJ1-1; D call uncertain. V lost 9 bases and J 9 bases, leaving 17 bases between the germline ends. CDR1 is MNHEY, CDR2 SVGAGI, per germline. This CDR3 has 12 amino acids.

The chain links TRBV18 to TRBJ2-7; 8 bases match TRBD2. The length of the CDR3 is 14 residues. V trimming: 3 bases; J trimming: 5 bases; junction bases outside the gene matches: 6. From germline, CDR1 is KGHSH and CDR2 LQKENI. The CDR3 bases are TGTGCCAGCTCACCCGTCGGGGGGGCCAACGAGCAGTACTTC. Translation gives CASSPVGGANEQYF.

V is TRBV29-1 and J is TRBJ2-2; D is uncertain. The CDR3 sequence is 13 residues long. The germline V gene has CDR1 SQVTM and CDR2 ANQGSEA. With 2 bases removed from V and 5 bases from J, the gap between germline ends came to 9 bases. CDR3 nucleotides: TGCAGCGTTGAAAAGGCAGTGACCGGGGAGCTGTTTTTT. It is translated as CSVEKAVTGELFF.

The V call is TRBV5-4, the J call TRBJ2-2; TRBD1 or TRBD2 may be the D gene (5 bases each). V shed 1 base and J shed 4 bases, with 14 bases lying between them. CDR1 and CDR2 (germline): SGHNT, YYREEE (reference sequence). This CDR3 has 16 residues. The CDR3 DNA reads TGTGCCAGCAGCTTGCTGCTGGACGGGGCCACCGGGGAGCTGTTTTTT. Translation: CASSLLLDGATGELFF.

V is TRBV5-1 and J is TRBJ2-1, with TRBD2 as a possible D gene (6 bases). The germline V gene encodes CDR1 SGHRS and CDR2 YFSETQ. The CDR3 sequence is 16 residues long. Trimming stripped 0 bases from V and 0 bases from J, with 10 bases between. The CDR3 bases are TGCGCCAGCAGCTTGGCTGGGAGGAGCTCCTACAATGAGCAGTTCTTC. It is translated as CASSLAGRSSYNEQFF.

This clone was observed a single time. CDR3 amino acids: CASSRIRRGESHPYEQYF. The CDR3 DNA sequence: TGCGCCAGCAGCCGAATAAGGAGGGGAGAGTCCCATCCCTACGAGCAGTACTTC. The genes are TRBV10-1 and TRBJ2-7; a weak D match, TRBD2 (6 bases). The germline V gene has CDR1 WNHNN and CDR2 SYGVQD (reference sequence). V shed 6 bases and J shed 2 bases, with 26 bases lying between them. CDR3 length: 18 residues.

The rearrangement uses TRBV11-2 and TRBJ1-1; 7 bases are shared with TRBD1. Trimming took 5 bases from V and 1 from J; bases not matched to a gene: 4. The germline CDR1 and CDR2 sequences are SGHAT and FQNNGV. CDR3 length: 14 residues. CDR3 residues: CASSPGDRNTEAFF. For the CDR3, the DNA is TGTGCCAGCAGCCCCGGGGACAGGAACACTGAAGCTTTCTTT.

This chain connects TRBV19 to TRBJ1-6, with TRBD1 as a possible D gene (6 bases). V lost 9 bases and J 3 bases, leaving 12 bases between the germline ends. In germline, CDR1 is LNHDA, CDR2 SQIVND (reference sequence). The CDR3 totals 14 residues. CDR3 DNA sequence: TGTGCCAGAGGCGGGGGCGACTATAATTCACCCCTCCACTTT. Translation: CARGGGDYNSPLHF.

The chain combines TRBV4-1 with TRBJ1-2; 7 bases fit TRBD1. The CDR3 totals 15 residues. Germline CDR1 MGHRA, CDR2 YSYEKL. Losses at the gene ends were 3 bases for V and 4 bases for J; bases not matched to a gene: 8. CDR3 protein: CASSQPLTGFYGYTF. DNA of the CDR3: TGCGCCAGCAGCCAGCCACTGACAGGGTTCTATGGCTACACCTTC.

The CDR3 bases are TGTGCCAGCAGTTTCGGGGGCAGGAGTTCACCCCTCCACTTT. Amino acids: CASSFGGRSSPLHF. This chain joins TRBV27 and TRBJ1-6, with D possibly TRBD1 on 6 matching bases. The ends were cut back, 3 bases at V and 9 bases at J, with 12 bases in the middle. Looked up from germline, CDR1 is MNHEY and CDR2 is SMNVEV (reference sequence). The CDR3 sequence is 14 residues long.

The CDR3, as DNA: TGCGCCAGCCTATTCAGGGGGCCCGGTGAGCAGTTCTTC. Translating it yields CASLFRGPGEQFF. V and J are TRBV10-2 and TRBJ2-1; 8 bases are a match to TRBD1. This CDR3 contains 13 residues. The V and J ends lost 8 bases and 9 bases, in that order; junction bases with no gene match: 9. The germline V gene encodes CDR1 WSHSY and CDR2 SAAADI.

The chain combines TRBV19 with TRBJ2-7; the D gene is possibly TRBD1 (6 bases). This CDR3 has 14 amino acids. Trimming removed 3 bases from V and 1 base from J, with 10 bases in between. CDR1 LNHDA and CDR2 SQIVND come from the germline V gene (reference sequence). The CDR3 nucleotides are TGTGCCAGTAGTATGGACAGTTCGTCCTACGAGCAGTACTTC. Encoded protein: CASSMDSSSYEQYF.

CDR3 amino acids: CASSQGQATEAFF. The CDR3 nucleotides read TGCGCCAGCAGCCAGGGACAGGCCACTGAAGCTTTCTTT. The rearrangement uses TRBV5-1 and TRBJ1-1; 8 bases are shared with TRBD1. The CDR3 has 13 amino acids. V gave up 4 bases and J gave up 4 bases; unmatched junction bases: 3. The V gene's germline CDR1 is SGHRS and CDR2 YFSETQ.

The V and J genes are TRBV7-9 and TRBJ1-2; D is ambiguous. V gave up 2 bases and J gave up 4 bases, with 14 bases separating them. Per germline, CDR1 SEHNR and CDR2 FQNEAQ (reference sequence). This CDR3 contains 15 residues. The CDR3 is CASSLSLYSLYGYTF. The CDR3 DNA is TGTGCCAGCAGCTTATCTCTGTATTCCCTCTATGGCTACACCTTC.

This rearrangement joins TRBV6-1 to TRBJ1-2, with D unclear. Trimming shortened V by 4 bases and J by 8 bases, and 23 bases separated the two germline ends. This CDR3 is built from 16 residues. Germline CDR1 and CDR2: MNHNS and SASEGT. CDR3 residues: CASSVAGIGPGAGYTF. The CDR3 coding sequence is TGTGCCAGCAGTGTGGCAGGTATTGGCCCGGGTGCAGGCTACACCTTC.

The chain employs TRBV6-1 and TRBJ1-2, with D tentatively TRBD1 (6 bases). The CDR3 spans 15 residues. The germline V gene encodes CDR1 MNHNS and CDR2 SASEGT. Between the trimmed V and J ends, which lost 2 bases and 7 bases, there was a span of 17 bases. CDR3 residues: CASSEKGRTVSGYTF. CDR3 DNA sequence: TGTGCCAGCAGTGAAAAGGGACGGACAGTAAGTGGCTACACCTTC.

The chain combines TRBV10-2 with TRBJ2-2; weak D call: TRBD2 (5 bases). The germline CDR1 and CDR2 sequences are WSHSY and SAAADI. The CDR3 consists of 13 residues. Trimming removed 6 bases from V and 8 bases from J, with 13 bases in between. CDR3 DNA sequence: TGCGCCAGCAGCCGGGAAGAAAGGGGGGAGCTGTTTTTT. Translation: CASSREERGELFF.

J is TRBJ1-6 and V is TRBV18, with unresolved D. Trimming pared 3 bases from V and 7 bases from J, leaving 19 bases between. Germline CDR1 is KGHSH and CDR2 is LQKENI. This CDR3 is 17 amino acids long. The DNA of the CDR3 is TGTGCCAGCTCACCCTTCCTGGCAGCGGAGGTAAATTCACCCCTCCACTTT. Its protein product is CASSPFLAAEVNSPLHF.

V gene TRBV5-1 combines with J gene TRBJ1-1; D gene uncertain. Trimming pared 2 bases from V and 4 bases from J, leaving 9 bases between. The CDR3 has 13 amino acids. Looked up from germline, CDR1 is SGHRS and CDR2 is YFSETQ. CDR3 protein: CASSFQVSTEAFF. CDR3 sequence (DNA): TGCGCCAGCAGCTTTCAGGTTAGCACTGAAGCTTTCTTT.

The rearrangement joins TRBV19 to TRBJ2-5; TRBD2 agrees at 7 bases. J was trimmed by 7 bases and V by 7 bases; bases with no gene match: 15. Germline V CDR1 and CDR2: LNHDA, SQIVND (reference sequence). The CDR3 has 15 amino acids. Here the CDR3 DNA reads TGTGCCAGTACCCCGGGGGAGGGCGCTGCTGCGACCCAGTACTTC. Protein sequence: CASTPGEGAAATQYF.

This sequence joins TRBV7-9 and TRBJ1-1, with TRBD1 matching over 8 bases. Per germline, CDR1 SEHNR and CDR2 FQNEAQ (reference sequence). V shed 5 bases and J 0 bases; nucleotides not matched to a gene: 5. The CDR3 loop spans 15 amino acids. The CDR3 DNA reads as TGTGCCAGCAGCCTCGGACAGGGTATGAACACTGAAGCTTTCTTT. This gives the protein CASSLGQGMNTEAFF. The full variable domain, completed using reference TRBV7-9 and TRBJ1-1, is DTGVSQNPRHKITKRGQNVTFRCDPISEHNRLYWYRQTLGQGPEFLTYFQNEAQLEKSRLLSDRFSAERPKGSFSTLEIQRTEQGDSAMYLCASSLGQGMNTEAFFGQGTRLTVV.

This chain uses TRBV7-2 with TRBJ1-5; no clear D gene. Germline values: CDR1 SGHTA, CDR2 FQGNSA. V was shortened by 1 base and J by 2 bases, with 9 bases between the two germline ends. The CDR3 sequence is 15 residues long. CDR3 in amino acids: CASSLEGIGNQPQHF. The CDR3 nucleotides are TGTGCCAGCAGCTTAGAGGGAATTGGCAATCAGCCCCAGCATTTT.

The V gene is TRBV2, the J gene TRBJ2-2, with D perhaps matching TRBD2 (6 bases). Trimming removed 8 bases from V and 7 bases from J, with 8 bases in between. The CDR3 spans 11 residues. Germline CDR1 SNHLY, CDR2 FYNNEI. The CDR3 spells CASGGYGELFF. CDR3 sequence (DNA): TGTGCCAGCGGGGGGTACGGGGAGCTGTTTTTT. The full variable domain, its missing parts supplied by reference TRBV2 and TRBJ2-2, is EPEVTQTPSHQVTQMGQEVILRCVPISNHLYFYWYRQILGQKVEFLVSFYNNEISEKSEIFDDQFSVERPDGSNFTLKIRSTKLEDSAMYFCASGGYGELFFGEGSRLTVL.